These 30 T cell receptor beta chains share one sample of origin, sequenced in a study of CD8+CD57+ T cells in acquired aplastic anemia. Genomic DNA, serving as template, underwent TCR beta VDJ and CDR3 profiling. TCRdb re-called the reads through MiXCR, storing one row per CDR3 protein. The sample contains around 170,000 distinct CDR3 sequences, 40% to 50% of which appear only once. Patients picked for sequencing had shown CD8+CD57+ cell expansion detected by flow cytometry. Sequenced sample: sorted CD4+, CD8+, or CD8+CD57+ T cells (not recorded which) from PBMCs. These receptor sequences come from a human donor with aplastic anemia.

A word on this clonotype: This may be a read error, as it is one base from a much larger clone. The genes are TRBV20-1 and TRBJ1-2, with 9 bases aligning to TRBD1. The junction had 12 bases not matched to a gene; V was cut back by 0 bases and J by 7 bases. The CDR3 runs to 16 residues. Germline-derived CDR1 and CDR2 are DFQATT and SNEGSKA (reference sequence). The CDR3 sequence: CSARDSDRGLYGGYTF. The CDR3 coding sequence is TGCAGTGCTAGAGATAGTGACAGGGGGTTATACGGTGGCTACACCTTC.

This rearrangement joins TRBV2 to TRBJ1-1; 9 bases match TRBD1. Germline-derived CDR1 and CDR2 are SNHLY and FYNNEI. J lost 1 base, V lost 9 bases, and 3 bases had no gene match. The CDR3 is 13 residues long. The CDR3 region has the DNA TGTGCCAGGAAGGGACAGGGGAACACTGAAGCTTTCTTT. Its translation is CARKGQGNTEAFF.

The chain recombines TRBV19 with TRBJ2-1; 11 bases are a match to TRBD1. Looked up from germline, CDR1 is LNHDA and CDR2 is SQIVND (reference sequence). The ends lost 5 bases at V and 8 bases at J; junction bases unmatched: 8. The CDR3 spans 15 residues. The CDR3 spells CASSSGTGGGYEQFF. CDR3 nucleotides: TGTGCCAGTAGTTCCGGGACAGGGGGTGGCTATGAGCAGTTCTTC.

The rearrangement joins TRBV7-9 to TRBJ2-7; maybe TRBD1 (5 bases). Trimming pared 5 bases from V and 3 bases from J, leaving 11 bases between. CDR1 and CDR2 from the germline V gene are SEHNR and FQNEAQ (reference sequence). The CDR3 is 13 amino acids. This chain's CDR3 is CASSPTVFYEQYF. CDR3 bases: TGTGCCAGCAGCCCGACAGTCTTCTACGAGCAGTACTTC.

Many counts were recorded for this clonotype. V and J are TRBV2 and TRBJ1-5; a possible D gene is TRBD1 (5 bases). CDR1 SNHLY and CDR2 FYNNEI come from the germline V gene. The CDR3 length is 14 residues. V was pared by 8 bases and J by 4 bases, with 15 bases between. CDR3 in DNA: TGTGCCAGCTCAGCGCAGGGAAGAAATCAGCCCCAGCATTTT. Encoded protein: CASSAQGRNQPQHF.

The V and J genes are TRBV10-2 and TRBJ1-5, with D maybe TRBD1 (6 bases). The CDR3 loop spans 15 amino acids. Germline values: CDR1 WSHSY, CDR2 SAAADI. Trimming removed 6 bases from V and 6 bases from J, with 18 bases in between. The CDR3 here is CASSETGTPFQPQHF. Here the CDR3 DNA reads TGCGCCAGCAGCGAGACGGGGACACCTTTTCAGCCCCAGCATTTT.

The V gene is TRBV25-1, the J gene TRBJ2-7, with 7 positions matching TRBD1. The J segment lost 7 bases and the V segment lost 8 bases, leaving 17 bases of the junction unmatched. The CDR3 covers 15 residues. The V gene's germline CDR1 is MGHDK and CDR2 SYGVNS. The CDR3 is CASSSAGTAPGEQYF. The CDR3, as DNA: TGTGCCAGCTCATCCGCCGGGACAGCCCCGGGAGAGCAGTACTTC.

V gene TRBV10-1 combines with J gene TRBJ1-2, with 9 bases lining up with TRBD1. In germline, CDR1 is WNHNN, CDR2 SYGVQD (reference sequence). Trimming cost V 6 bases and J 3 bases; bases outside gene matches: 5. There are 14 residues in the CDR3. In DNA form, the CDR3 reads TGCGCCAGCAGGGCGACAGGGGGGGACTATGGCTACACCTTC. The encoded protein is CASRATGGDYGYTF.

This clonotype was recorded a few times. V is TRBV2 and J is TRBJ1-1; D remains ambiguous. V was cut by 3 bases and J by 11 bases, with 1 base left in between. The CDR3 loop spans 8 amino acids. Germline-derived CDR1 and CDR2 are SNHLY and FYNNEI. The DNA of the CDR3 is TGTGCCAGCAGTGAGGCTTTCTTT. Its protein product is CASSEAFF.

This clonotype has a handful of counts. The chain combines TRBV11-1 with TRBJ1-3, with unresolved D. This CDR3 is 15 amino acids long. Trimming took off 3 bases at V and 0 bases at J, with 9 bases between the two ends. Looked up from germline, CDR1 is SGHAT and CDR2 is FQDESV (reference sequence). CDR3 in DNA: TGTGCCAGCAGCTTTTCCGACGGCTCTGGAAACACCATATATTTT. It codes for CASSFSDGSGNTIYF.

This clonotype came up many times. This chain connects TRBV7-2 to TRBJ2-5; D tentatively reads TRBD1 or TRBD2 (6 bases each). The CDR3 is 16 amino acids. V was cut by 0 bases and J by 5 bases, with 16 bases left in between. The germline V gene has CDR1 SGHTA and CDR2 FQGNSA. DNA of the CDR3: TGTGCCAGCAGCTTAGCGCTGCTCCGAGGGGGGGAGACCCAGTACTTC. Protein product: CASSLALLRGGETQYF.

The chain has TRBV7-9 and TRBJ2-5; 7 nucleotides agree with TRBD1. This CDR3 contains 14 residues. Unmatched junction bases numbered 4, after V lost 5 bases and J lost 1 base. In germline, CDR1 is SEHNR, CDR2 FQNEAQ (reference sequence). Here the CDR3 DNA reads TGTGCCAGCAGCGGGACAGTAAGCCAAGAGACCCAGTACTTC. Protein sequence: CASSGTVSQETQYF.

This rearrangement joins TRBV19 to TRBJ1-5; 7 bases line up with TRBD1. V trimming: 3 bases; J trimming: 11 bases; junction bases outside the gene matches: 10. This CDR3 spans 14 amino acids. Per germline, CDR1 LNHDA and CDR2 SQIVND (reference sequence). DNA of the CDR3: TGTGCCAGTAGTATGAGGGGGCTGGCGGTGACCCAGCATTTT. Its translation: CASSMRGLAVTQHF.

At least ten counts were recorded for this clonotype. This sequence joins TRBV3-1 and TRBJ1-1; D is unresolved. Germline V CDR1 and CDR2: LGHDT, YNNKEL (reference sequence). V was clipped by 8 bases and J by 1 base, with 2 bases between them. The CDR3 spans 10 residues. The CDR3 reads CASGNTEAFF. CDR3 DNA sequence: TGTGCCAGCGGGAACACTGAAGCTTTCTTT.

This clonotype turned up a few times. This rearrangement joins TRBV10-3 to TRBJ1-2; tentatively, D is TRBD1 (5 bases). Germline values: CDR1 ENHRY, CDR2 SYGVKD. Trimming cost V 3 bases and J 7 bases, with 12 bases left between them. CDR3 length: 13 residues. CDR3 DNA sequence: TGTGCCATCAGTGAACGGGGCGCGGTTGGCTACACCTTC. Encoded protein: CAISERGAVGYTF.

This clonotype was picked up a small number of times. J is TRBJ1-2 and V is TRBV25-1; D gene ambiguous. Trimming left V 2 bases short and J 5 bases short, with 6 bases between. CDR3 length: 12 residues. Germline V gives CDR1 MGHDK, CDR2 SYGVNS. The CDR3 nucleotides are TGTGCCAGCAGTGAACTAGGGTATGGCTACACCTTC. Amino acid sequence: CASSELGYGYTF.

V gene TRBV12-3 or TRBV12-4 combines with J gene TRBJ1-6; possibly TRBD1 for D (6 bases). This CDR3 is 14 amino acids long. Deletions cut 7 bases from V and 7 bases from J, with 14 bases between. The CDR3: CASTQQGVNSPLHF. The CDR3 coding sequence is TGTGCCAGCACCCAACAGGGCGTCAATTCACCCCTCCACTTT.

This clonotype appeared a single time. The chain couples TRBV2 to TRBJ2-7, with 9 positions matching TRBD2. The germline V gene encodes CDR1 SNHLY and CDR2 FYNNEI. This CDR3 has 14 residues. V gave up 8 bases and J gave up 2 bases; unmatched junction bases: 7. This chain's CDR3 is CASLLAGGTYEQYF. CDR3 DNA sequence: TGTGCCAGCCTGCTGGCGGGAGGGACCTACGAGCAGTACTTC.

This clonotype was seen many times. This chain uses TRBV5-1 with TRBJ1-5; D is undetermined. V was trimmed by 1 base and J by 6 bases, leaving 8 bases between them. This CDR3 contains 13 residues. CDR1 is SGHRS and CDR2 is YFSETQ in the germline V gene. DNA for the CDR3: TGCGCCAGCAGCTTGTTCGTAGGTCAGCCCCAGCATTTT. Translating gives CASSLFVGQPQHF.

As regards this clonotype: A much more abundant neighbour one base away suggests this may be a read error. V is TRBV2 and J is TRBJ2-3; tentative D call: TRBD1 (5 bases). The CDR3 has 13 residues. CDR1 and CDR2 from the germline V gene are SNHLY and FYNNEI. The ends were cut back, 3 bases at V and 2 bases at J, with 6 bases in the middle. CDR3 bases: TGTGCCAGCAGTGACAGGGTCACAGATACGCAGTATTTT. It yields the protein CASSDRVTDTQYF.

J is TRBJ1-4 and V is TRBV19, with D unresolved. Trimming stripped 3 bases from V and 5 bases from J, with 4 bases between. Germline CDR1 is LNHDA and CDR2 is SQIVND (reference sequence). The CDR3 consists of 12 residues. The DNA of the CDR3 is TGTGCCAGTAGTATGGGGAATGAAAAACTGTTTTTT. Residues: CASSMGNEKLFF.

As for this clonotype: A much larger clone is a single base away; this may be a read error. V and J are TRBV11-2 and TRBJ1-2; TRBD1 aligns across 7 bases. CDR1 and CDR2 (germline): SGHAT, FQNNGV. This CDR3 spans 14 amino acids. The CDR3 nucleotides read TGTGTCAGCAGCTTAGTAGGCCAGGGGGATGGCTACACCTTC. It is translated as CVSSLVGQGDGYTF.

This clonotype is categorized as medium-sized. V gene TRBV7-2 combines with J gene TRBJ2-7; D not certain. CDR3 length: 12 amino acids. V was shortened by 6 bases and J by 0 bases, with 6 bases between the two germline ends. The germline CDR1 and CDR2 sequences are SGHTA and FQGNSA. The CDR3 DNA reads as TGTGCCAGCAGTCCAAGCTCCTACGAGCAGTACTTC. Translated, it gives CASSPSSYEQYF.

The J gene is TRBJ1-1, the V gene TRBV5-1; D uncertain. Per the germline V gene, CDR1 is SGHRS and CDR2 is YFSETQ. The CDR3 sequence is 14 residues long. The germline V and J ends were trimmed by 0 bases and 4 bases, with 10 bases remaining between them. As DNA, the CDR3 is TGCGCCAGCAGCTTGGAGGTTTTGAGCACTGAAGCTTTCTTT. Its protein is CASSLEVLSTEAFF.

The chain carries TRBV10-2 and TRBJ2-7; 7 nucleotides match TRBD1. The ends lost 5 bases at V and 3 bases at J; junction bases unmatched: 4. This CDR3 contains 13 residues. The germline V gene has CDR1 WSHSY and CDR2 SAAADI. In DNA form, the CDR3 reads TGCGCCAGCAGTTGGGACAGATACTACGAGCAGTACTTC. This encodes CASSWDRYYEQYF.

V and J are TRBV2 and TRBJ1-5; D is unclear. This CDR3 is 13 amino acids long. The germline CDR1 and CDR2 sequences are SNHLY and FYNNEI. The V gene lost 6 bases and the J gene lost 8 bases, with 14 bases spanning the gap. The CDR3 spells CASSAQEPEPQHF. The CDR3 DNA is TGTGCCAGCAGCGCGCAGGAGCCGGAGCCCCAGCATTTT.

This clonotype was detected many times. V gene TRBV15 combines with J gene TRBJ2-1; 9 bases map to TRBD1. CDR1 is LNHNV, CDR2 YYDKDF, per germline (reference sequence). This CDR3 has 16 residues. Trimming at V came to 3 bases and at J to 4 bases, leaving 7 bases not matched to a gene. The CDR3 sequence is CATSSYTGTGYNEQFF. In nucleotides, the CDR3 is TGTGCCACCAGCAGTTACACCGGGACAGGGTACAATGAGCAGTTCTTC. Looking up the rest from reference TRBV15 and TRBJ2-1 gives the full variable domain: DAMVIQNPRYQVTQFGKPVTLSCSQTLNHNVMYWYQQKSSQAPKLLFHYYDKDFNNEADTPDNFQSRRPNTSFCFLDIRSPGLGDTAMYLCATSSYTGTGYNEQFFGPGTRLTVL.

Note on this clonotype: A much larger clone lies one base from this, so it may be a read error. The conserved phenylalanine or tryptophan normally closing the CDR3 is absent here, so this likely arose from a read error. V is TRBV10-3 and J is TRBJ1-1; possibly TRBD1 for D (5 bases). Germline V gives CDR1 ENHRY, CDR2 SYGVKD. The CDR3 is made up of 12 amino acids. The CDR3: CASSYSTVEAFC. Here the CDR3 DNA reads TGTGCCAGCAGTTACTCGACAGTTGAAGCTTTCTGT.

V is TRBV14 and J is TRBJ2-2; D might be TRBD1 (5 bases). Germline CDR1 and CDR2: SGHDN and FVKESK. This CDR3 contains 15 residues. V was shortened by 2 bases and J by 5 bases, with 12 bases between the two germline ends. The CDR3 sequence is CASSQRSTDTGELFF. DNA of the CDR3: TGTGCCAGCAGCCAAAGGTCGACAGATACCGGGGAGCTGTTTTTT.

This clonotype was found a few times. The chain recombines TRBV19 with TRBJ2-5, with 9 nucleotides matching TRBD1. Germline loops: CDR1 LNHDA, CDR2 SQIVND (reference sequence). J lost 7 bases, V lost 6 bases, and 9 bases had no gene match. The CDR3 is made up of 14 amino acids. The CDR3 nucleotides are TGTGCCAGTAGGCGAGGACCGGGACAGGGGACCCAGTACTTC. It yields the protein CASRRGPGQGTQYF. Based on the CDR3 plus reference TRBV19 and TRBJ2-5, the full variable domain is DGGITQSPKYLFRKEGQNVTLSCEQNLNHDAMYWYRQDPGQGLRLIYYSQIVNDFQKGDIAEGYSVSREKKESFPLTVTSAQKNPTAFYLCASRRGPGQGTQYFGPGTRLLVL.